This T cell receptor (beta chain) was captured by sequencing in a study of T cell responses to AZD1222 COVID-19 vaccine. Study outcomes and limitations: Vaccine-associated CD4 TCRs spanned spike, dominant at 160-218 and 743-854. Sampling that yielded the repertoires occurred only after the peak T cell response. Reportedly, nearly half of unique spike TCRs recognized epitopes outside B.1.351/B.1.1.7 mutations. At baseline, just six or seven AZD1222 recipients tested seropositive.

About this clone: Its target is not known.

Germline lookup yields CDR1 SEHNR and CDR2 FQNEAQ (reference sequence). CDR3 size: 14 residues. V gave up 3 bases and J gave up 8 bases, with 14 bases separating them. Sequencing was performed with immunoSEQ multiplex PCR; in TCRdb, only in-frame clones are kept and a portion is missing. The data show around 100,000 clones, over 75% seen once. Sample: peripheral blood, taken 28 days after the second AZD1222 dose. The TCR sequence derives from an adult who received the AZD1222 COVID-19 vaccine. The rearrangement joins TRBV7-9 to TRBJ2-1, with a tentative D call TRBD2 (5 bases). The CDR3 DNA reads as TGTGCCAGCAGCTTCGGGAAGCATGGCGATGAGCAGTTCTTC. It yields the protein CASSFGKHGDEQFF.